This TCR beta chain was observed in a study of T cell responses to AZD1222 COVID-19 vaccine (dated by TCRdb to about 2021). About the study as a whole: AZD1222 recipients given second doses at about 4 weeks or at about 12 weeks were pooled, since spike-specific TCR depth and breadth were not found to differ between the two schedules. A total of over 230 trial participants underwent TCR sequencing, of whom roughly 210 received two doses of AZD1222 and around 26 received two doses of the MenACWY control vaccine. Trial participants were enrolled into age subgroups of 18-55, 56-69 and 70-plus years, which contained about 160, 30 and 59 TCR-sequenced participants, respectively. Study-wide conclusions, independent of this receptor: Because no day 14 peak-response samples were available, repertoires were characterized only after the peak T cell response. Spike-specific TCR breadth and depth rose significantly after two AZD1222 doses compared with day 0 and with MenACWY recipients. Conclusions about previously exposed vaccinees were limited because only five to seven AZD1222 recipients were SARS-CoV-2 seropositive at baseline. The 56-69-year group was small, and its depth increase did not reach significance, likely because of low power. Reportedly, almost half of the unique spike-specific TCRs recognized epitopes lying outside the regions that are mutated in the B.1.351 and B.1.1.7 variants. CD4 TCRs associated with the vaccine covered the entire spike protein, and the dominant responses were in regions 160-218 and 743-854. Most participants were white British and females outnumbered males, and the authors suggested that clonal diversity may have been underestimated.

The CDR3 regions of human TCRbeta chains were analyzed by immunosequencing. Concerning the study's data processing: Repertoire TCRs were checked for matches against a reference library of SARS-CoV-2-specific TCRs that had been generated using the MIRA antigen-specificity platform. Breadth meant the fraction of unique TCRs that were SARS-CoV-2-associated, whereas depth meant the fraction of total T cells that were SARS-CoV-2-associated. Each spike-specific TCR was assigned to its reactive spike region and to a CD4 or CD8 class using the MIRA data. Log10-transformed breadth and depth values were compared by one-way ANOVA with Sidak's multiple comparisons tests. Here the immuneACCESS table is served through TCRdb, limited to in-frame sequences with V and J called. Missing clones are a known gap in these copies; in checked studies unresolved V genes cover under half, and the rest lacks a known reason. Clonal size and the V and J genes are those of that table, whereas D and trimming came from the DNA. The sample table holds over 65,000 clones, of which just under 90% were seen once. Of the sample, 5.7% falls within the top ten clones.

The time point label, read with the paper, signifies: baseline before first vaccination. Vaccinee samples came from UK trials COV001 and COV002, including a single-blind randomized controlled phase 2/3 trial of AZD1222 (ChAdOx1 nCoV-19) in healthy adults. For TCRbeta chain sequencing, PBMC samples were collected from trial participants at day 0 and at day 28 after the second dose. Trimming removed 2 bases from V and 7 bases from J; the gene matches leave 8 bases unexplained. CDR1 and CDR2 were assigned from the germline V gene as SGDLS and YYNGEE. Measured from the cysteine to the phenylalanine, the CDR3 is 16 residues long. This entry keeps only the CDR3 DNA: 48 bases, framed from base 1. A word on this clone: Its antigen target is currently unknown. Base qualities are missing; no much larger clone stands one base away.

The TCR comes from an adult in good health. The rearrangement joined TRBV9 to TRBJ1-6, with 8 central nucleotides matching TRBD1. This sample comprised peripheral blood, obtained on day 0 of AZD1222 vaccination. The nucleotide sequence reads as follows: TGTGCCAGCAGCGTGGACCGGGACAGGCAGAATTCACCCCTCCACTTT. It specifies CASSVDRDRQNSPLHF. Supplemented by the reference TRBV9 and TRBJ1-6 proteins around the CDR3, the complete variable domain is DSGVTQTPKHLITATGQRVTLRCSPRSGDLSVYWYQQSLDQGLQFLIQYYNGEERAKGNILERFSAQQFPDLHSELNLSSLELGDSALYFCASSVDRDRQNSPLHFGNGTRLTVT.